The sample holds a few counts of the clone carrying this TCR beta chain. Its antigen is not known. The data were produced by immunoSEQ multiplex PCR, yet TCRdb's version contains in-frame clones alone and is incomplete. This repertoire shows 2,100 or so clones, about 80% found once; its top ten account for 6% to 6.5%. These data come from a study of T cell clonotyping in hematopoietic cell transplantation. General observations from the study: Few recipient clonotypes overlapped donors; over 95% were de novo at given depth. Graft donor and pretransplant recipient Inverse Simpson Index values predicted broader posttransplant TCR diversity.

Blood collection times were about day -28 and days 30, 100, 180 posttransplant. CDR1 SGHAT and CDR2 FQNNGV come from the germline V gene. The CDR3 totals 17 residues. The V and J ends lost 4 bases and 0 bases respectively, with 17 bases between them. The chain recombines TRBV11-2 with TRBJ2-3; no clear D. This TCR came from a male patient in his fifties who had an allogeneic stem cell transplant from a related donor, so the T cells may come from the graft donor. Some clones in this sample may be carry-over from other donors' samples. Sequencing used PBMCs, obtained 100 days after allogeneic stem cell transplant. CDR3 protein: CASSSFVATDSTDTQYF. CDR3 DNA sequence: TGTGCCAGCAGCTCGTTTGTGGCGACGGATAGCACAGATACGCAGTATTTT.